This T cell receptor (beta chain) was sequenced in a study of CD8+ T cells in alopecia areata. Trimming removed 2 bases from V and 3 bases from J, with 7 bases in between. Germline V lookup: CDR1 MNHEY, CDR2 SMNVEV (reference sequence). The CDR3 runs 13 residues. As the sequencing template, cDNA was produced by extracting RNA and reverse transcribing it. TCRdb keeps only in-frame clones here, not all; method: immunoSEQ multiplex PCR. The top ten clones hold roughly 5.3% of a sample with 200,000 to 250,000 clones, roughly 56% of them seen once. Findings and limits, study-wide: Unlike in mice, where it was clearer, TCR sharing across patients was less clear, possibly HLA-related. Besides other cells, scalp samples also yield sequences of resident alphabeta T cells from normal skin. An increase in clonality over normal scalp was evident in lesional scalp, especially alopecia totalis/universalis.

As regards this clone: The antigen remains undetermined.

Starting from PBMCs, sorting isolated CD4+ and CD8+ T cells. This chain links TRBV27 with TRBJ1-2; D is uncertain. The receptor comes from a human donor in good health. Source material: CD8+ T cells sorted from blood. This CDR3 reads CASSLTAHYGYTF. CDR3 nucleotide sequence: TGTGCCAGCAGTTTAACGGCTCACTATGGCTACACCTTC.